The clone carrying this T cell receptor (beta chain) was counted only a few times. Its antigen remains unidentified. TCRdb redid the calling of the RT-PCR reads with MiXCR, one entry per CDR3 protein. Of 500,000 to 550,000 distinct CDR3 sequences in the sample, around 7.7% are singletons; the top ten hold about 12%. This specimen comes from a study of response to subunit inactivated influenza vaccine. Study findings and constraints: Only a handful of new T cells, the authors suggested, are recruited with each seasonal influenza vaccination.

The CDR3 has 14 amino acids. Germline loops: CDR1 LGHDT, CDR2 YNNKEL (reference sequence). Trimming took off 1 base at V and 14 bases at J, with 15 bases between the two ends. This TCR was sampled from a man aged 50 to 69 who received an inactivated influenza vaccine. The V gene is TRBV3-1, the J gene TRBJ1-6; no firm D call. This specimen was PBMCs from blood, taken roughly 24 months after vaccination. CDR3 protein: CASSQGQVLSALHF. The CDR3 nucleotides are TGTGCCAGCAGCCAAGGGCAGGTGCTTTCGGCCCTCCACTTT.